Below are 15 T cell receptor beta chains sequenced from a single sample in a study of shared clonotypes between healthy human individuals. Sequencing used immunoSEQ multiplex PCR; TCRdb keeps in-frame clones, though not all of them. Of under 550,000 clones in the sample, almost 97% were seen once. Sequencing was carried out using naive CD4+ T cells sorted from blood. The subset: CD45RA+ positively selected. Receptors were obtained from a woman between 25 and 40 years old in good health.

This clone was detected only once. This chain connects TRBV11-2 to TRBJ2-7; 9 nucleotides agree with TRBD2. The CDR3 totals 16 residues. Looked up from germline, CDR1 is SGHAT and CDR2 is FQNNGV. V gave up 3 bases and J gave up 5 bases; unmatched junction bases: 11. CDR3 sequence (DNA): TGTGCCAGCAGCTTCCAGGCCCCTGGACTAGCGAACGAGCAGTACTTC. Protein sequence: CASSFQAPGLANEQYF.

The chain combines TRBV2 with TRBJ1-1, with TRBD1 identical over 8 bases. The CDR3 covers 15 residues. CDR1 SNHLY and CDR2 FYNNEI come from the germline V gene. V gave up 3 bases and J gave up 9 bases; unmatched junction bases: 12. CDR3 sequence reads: CASSEGDRRLQQAFF. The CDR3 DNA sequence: TGTGCCAGCAGTGAGGGGGACAGGCGTCTACAGCAAGCTTTCTTT. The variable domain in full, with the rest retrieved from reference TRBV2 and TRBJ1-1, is EPEVTQTPSHQVTQMGQEVILRCVPISNHLYFYWYRQILGQKVEFLVSFYNNEISEKSEIFDDQFSVERPDGSNFTLKIRSTKLEDSAMYFCASSEGDRRLQQAFFGQGTRLTVV.

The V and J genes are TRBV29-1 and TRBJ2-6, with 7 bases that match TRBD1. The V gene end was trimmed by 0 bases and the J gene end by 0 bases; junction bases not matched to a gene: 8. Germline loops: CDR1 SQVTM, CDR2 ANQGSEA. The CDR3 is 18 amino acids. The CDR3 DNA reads TGCAGCGTTGAAGAACAGGGGCGTTTCAGCTCTGGGGCCAACGTCCTGACTTTC. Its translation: CSVEEQGRFSSGANVLTF.

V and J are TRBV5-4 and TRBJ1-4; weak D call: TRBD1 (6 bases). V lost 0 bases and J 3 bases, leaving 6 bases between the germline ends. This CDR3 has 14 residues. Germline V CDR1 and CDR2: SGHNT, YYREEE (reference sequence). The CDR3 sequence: CASSLAGANEKLFF. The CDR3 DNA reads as TGTGCCAGCAGCTTGGCAGGGGCTAATGAAAAACTGTTTTTT.

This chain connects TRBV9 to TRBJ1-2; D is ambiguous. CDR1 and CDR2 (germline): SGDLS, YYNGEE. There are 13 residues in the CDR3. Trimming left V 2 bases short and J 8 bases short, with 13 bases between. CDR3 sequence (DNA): TGTGCCAGCAGCGTTAGTCAGGTTGCCGGCTACACCTTC. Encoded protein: CASSVSQVAGYTF.

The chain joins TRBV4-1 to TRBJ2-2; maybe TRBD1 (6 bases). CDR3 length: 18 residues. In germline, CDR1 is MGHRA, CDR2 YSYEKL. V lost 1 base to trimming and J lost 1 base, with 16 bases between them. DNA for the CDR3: TGCGCCAGCAGCCAAGTTCTGGGCAGGGGAAGGAACACCGGGGAGCTGTTTTTT. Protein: CASSQVLGRGRNTGELFF.

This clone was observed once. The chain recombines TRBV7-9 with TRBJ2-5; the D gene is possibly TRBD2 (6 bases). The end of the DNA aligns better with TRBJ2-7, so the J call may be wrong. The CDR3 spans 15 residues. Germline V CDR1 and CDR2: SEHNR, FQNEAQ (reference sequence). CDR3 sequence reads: CASSKNSGTPHEQYF. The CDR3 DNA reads TGTGCCAGCAGCAAGAACTCCGGGACTCCCCACGAGCAGTACTTC.

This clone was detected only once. Here the CDR3 reads CASSLERGGANEKLFF. The CDR3 coding sequence is TGCGCCAGCAGCTTGGAGCGGGGGGGAGCTAATGAAAAACTGTTTTTT. The V gene is TRBV5-1, the J gene TRBJ1-4; TRBD1 might be the D (5 bases). CDR1 SGHRS and CDR2 YFSETQ come from the germline V gene. V lost 0 bases and J lost 3, with 12 bases in between. CDR3 length equals 16 residues.

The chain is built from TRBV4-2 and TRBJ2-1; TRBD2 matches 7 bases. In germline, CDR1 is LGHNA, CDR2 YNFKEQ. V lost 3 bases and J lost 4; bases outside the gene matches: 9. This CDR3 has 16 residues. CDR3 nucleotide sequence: TGTGCCAGCAGCCACCTTAACGGGACTATTTACAATGAGCAGTTCTTC. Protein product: CASSHLNGTIYNEQFF.

The CDR3 protein is CASSATGAVEQYF. For the CDR3, the DNA is TGCGCCAGCAGTGCGACAGGGGCAGTCGAGCAGTACTTC. The chain combines TRBV10-1 with TRBJ2-7; 8 nucleotides agree with TRBD1. The V gene's germline CDR1 is WNHNN and CDR2 SYGVQD (reference sequence). V lost 4 bases to trimming and J lost 6 bases; unmatched junction nucleotides: 5. CDR3 length: 13 residues.

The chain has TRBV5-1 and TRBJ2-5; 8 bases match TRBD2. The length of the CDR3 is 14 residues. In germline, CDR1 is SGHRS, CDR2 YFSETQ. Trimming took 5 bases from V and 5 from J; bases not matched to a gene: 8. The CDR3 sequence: CASRSLAGLETQYF. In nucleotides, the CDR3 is TGCGCCAGCAGATCCCTAGCGGGTTTGGAGACCCAGTACTTC. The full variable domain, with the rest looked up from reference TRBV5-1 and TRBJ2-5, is KAGVTQTPRYLIKTRGQQVTLSCSPISGHRSVSWYQQTPGQGLQFLFEYFSETQRNKGNFPGRFSGRQFSNSRSEMNVSTLELGDSALYLCASRSLAGLETQYFGPGTRLLVL.

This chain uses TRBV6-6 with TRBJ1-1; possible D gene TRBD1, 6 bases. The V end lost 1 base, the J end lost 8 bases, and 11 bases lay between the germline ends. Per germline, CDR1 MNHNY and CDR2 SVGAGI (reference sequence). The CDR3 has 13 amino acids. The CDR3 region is CASSYWTEKEAFF. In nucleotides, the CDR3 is TGTGCCAGCAGTTACTGGACAGAAAAAGAAGCTTTCTTT.

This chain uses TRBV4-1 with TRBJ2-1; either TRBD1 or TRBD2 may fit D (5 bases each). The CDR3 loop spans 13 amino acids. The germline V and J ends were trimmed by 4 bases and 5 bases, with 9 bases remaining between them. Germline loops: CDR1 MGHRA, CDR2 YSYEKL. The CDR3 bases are TGCGCCAGCAGCCGGGGACGGAACAATGAGCAGTTCTTC. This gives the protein CASSRGRNNEQFF.

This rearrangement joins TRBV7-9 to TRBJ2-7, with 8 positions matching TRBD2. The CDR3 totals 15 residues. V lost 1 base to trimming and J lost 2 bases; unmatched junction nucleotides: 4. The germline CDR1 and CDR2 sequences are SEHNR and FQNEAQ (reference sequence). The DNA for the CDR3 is TGTGCCAGCAGCTTAGAGGCGGGAGGTCCCTACGAGCAGTACTTC. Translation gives CASSLEAGGPYEQYF.

CDR3 in amino acids: CASSPTPAGAYEQYF. The CDR3 DNA sequence: TGTGCCAGCAGTCCCACCCCGGCGGGGGCCTACGAGCAGTACTTC. The chain links TRBV6-6 to TRBJ2-7, with 7 bases fitting TRBD2. Germline loops: CDR1 MNHNY, CDR2 SVGAGI (reference sequence). CDR3 length: 15 amino acids. Trimming at V came to 5 bases and at J to 2 bases, leaving 9 bases not matched to a gene.